The 22 T cell receptor beta chains below all came from one sample that was sequenced in a study of cytomegalovirus exposure and HLA in healthy donors (dated by TCRdb to 2016 to 2017). The receptor library was made with the immunoSEQ multiplex PCR assay. For the multiplex PCR, a mixture combining 60 forward primers for TCR Vbeta segments and 13 reverse primers for TCR Jbeta segments was used. The table was pulled from immuneACCESS by TCRdb, which kept in-frame rearrangements only. Such tables lose some clones; where checked, under half of the loss comes from unresolved V genes, and the rest has no known cause. The table for this sample lists 200,000 to 300,000 clones; roughly 82% of them were counted only once. The ten largest clones add up to 5.4% of the sample. The specimen sequenced was PBMCs. These receptors were collected from a woman in her thirties or forties in good health and CMV-seropositive.

The chain couples TRBV9 to TRBJ1-1; D not resolved. V was pared by 2 bases and J by 8 bases, with 10 bases between. Germline loops: CDR1 SGDLS, CDR2 YYNGEE. CDR3 length equals 12 residues. The CDR3 here is CASSVGDMEAFF. The CDR3 DNA sequence: TGTGCCAGCAGCGTGGGAGACATGGAAGCTTTCTTT.

Comments on this clone: At one boundary the junction diverges from the germline segment, which might be a read error. The V and J genes are TRBV7-9 and TRBJ1-5, with 7 bases identical to TRBD1. This CDR3 region has 16 residues. Germline V lookup: CDR1 SEHNR, CDR2 FQNEAQ (reference sequence). This CDR3 is CSSSLGYDRVNQPQHF. CDR3 nucleotides: TGTTCCAGCAGCTTGGGATATGACAGGGTCAATCAGCCCCAGCATTTT.

The V and J genes are TRBV19 and TRBJ1-5; tentative D call: TRBD1 (6 bases). Trimming cost V 3 bases and J 1 base, with 10 bases left between them. There are 15 residues in the CDR3. Germline lookup yields CDR1 LNHDA and CDR2 SQIVND (reference sequence). The CDR3 is CASSINRASNQPQHF. For the CDR3, the DNA is TGTGCCAGTAGTATCAACAGGGCCAGCAATCAGCCCCAGCATTTT.

This chain joins TRBV6-6 and TRBJ1-1, with D maybe TRBD1 (6 bases). The germline V gene has CDR1 MNHNY and CDR2 SVGAGI (reference sequence). CDR3 length: 15 amino acids. V lost 5 bases to trimming and J lost 0 bases, with 13 bases between them. The CDR3 DNA is TGTGCCAGCAGTCTGGGGGCTTCCCTGAACACTGAAGCTTTCTTT. This codes for CASSLGASLNTEAFF.

The J gene is TRBJ1-2, the V gene TRBV6-5; D is perhaps TRBD1 (6 bases). The CDR3 is 14 amino acids. Trimming shortened V by 2 bases and J by 4 bases, and 11 bases separated the two germline ends. Germline V gene sequence: CDR1 MNHEY, CDR2 SVGAGI. The CDR3, as DNA: TGTGCCAGCAGTTACGGGGGGGCGGGCTATGGCTACACCTTC. Amino acids: CASSYGGAGYGYTF.

V usage is TRBV18 and J usage is TRBJ1-2; the D is unclear. V was trimmed by 1 base and J by 0 bases, leaving 12 bases between them. The CDR3 is made up of 16 amino acids. CDR1 and CDR2 (germline): KGHSH, LQKENI. The CDR3 region is CASSPQEGPANYGYTF. The CDR3 region has the DNA TGTGCCAGCTCACCACAAGAGGGTCCAGCTAACTATGGCTACACCTTC.

The chain has TRBV5-6 and TRBJ2-5, with a tentative D call TRBD2 (6 bases). The J call may be in error: the DNA end matches TRBJ2-7 better. CDR1 and CDR2 (germline): SGHDT, YYEEEE. CDR3 size: 14 residues. The CDR3 protein is CASTLLGFGSEQYF. CDR3 nucleotides: TGTGCCAGCACCCTACTAGGTTTCGGGAGCGAGCAGTACTTC.

This clone was observed a handful of times. The rearrangement joins TRBV7-2 to TRBJ2-7; D is uncertain. Per germline, CDR1 SGHTA and CDR2 FQGNSA. V lost 4 bases and J lost 3, with 4 bases in between. The CDR3 has 11 residues. CDR3 in amino acids: CASSSHYEQYF. The CDR3 DNA is TGTGCCAGCAGCTCCCACTACGAGCAGTACTTC.

The chain links TRBV30 to TRBJ1-2; 9 nucleotides match TRBD1. The CDR3 contains 15 residues. V lost 2 bases and J lost 1; bases outside the gene matches: 5. The germline CDR1 and CDR2 sequences are GTSNPN and SVGIG (reference sequence). The CDR3 is CAWSSGTGFNYGYTF. DNA for the CDR3: TGTGCCTGGAGTTCCGGGACAGGGTTTAACTATGGCTACACCTTC.

CDR3: CASRTGAGGLWDEQFF. CDR3 nucleotides: TGTGCCAGCAGAACGGGGGCGGGGGGGCTGTGGGATGAGCAGTTCTTC. The rearrangement links TRBV7-2 to TRBJ2-1, with 9 positions matching TRBD2. Losses at the gene ends were 6 bases for V and 8 bases for J; bases not matched to a gene: 14. The CDR3 spans 16 residues. Germline V gene data show CDR1 as SGHTA and CDR2 as FQGNSA. The full variable domain, its missing parts supplied by reference TRBV7-2 and TRBJ2-1, is GAGVSQSPSNKVTEKGKDVELRCDPISGHTALYWYRQSLGQGLEFLIYFQGNSAPDKSGLPSDRFSAERTGGSVSTLTIQRTQQEDSAVYLCASRTGAGGLWDEQFFGPGTRLTVL.

The rearrangement links TRBV11-3 to TRBJ2-5; TRBD2 aligns across 14 bases. This CDR3 has 16 amino acids. Germline V gene sequence: CDR1 SGHNT, CDR2 YENEEA. V lost 3 bases to trimming and J lost 6 bases; unmatched junction nucleotides: 6. The CDR3 nucleotides read TGTGCCAGCAGCTTCCGACTAGCGGGAGGGCCCCAGACCCAGTACTTC. This translates into CASSFRLAGGPQTQYF.

This chain links TRBV6-1 with TRBJ2-7; tentatively, D is TRBD1 (6 bases). The germline V and J ends were trimmed by 6 bases and 4 bases, with 16 bases remaining between them. Germline V gene data show CDR1 as MNHNS and CDR2 as SASEGT. The CDR3 sequence is 14 residues long. The chain's CDR3 is CASRGPGAVYEQYF. The CDR3 DNA reads as TGTGCCAGCAGGGGGCCAGGGGCAGTATACGAGCAGTACTTC.

The chain is built from TRBV11-2 and TRBJ2-7; D is ambiguous. V lost 6 bases, J lost 2 bases, and 8 bases lay in between. Germline CDR1 reads SGHAT; CDR2 reads FQNNGV. The CDR3 totals 12 residues. For the CDR3, the DNA is TGTGCCAGCAGGGTCAGTACCTACGAGCAGTACTTC. It encodes CASRVSTYEQYF. Full variable domain (missing parts from reference TRBV11-2 and TRBJ2-7): EAGVAQSPRYKIIEKRQSVAFWCNPISGHATLYWYQQILGQGPKLLIQFQNNGVVDDSQLPKDRFSAERLKGVDSTLKIQPAKLEDSAVYLCASRVSTYEQYFGPGTRLTVT.

The gene calls are TRBV4-1 and TRBJ2-1; 9 bases match TRBD2. The V gene's germline CDR1 is MGHRA and CDR2 YSYEKL. Trimming cost V 1 base and J 7 bases; bases outside gene matches: 5. CDR3 length: 15 amino acids. The CDR3 DNA is TGCGCCAGCAGCCAAGGTAGGCTAGCGGGGAATGAGCAGTTCTTC. Translation: CASSQGRLAGNEQFF.

This clone was seen a few times. Within the sample, other DNA sequences also encode this same CDR3. This chain links TRBV9 with TRBJ1-2, with a possible D match to TRBD1 (5 bases). V lost 0 bases to trimming and J lost 0 bases, with 9 bases between them. CDR3 length: 15 amino acids. CDR1 is SGDLS and CDR2 is YYNGEE in the germline V gene. DNA for the CDR3: TGTGCCAGCAGCGTAGGGGGCACAGCTAACTATGGCTACACCTTC. Its translation: CASSVGGTANYGYTF.

This clone was observed a handful of times. The chain carries TRBV10-3 and TRBJ2-7, with 8 bases that match TRBD1. The CDR3 extends over 14 amino acids. CDR1 ENHRY and CDR2 SYGVKD come from the germline V gene. The J segment lost 4 bases and the V segment lost 7 bases, leaving 9 bases of the junction unmatched. The CDR3, as DNA: TGTGCCATCACCTCGGACAGGGAGGTTTACGAGCAGTACTTC. This sequence encodes CAITSDREVYEQYF.

On this clone itself: The same CDR3 arises from other DNA sequences in this sample as well. The chain has TRBV7-3 and TRBJ2-5, with TRBD1 as a possible D gene (6 bases). Per germline, CDR1 SGHTA and CDR2 FQGTGA. The V and J ends lost 1 base and 4 bases respectively, with 10 bases between them. This CDR3 contains 14 residues. CDR3 nucleotide sequence: TGTGCCAGCAGCTTAAGTGGGGGCCCAGAGACCCAGTACTTC. Translated, it gives CASSLSGGPETQYF. The full variable domain, with the rest looked up from reference TRBV7-3 and TRBJ2-5, is GAGVSQTPSNKVTEKGKYVELRCDPISGHTALYWYRQSLGQGPEFLIYFQGTGAADDSGLPNDRFFAVRPEGSVSTLKIQRTERGDSAVYLCASSLSGGPETQYFGPGTRLLVL.

This clone showed up just once. The DNA of the CDR3 is TGTGCCAGCTGGGGCGGTGGCTACACCTTC. Protein sequence: CASWGGGYTF. The chain links TRBV9 to TRBJ1-2; D might be TRBD1 (5 bases). Germline CDR1 and CDR2: SGDLS and YYNGEE. The CDR3 is 10 amino acids. The germline V and J ends were trimmed by 7 bases and 7 bases, with 8 bases remaining between them.

This clone showed up just once. The chain joins TRBV4-1 to TRBJ1-3; D is undetermined. The CDR3 runs to 15 residues. Trimming stripped 8 bases from V and 0 bases from J, with 14 bases between. The germline V gene encodes CDR1 MGHRA and CDR2 YSYEKL. CDR3 bases: TGCGCCAGCCGACCCGACATTTCCTCTGGAAACACCATATATTTT. Translating gives CASRPDISSGNTIYF.

This chain links TRBV11-2 with TRBJ2-3; TRBD2 is a possible D gene (5 bases). The CDR3 contains 15 residues. V was pared by 5 bases and J by 1 base, with 13 bases between. Germline CDR1 reads SGHAT; CDR2 reads FQNNGV. CDR3 bases: TGTGCCAGCAGCCTACTAGTTGGGGGCACAGATACGCAGTATTTT. Amino acids: CASSLLVGGTDTQYF.

This chain joins TRBV18 and TRBJ2-7, with TRBD1 identical over 9 bases. The V segment lost 3 bases and the J segment 4 bases; nucleotides outside the gene matches: 7. The CDR3 extends over 15 amino acids. Germline CDR1 reads KGHSH; CDR2 reads LQKENI. CDR3 nucleotide sequence: TGTGCCAGCTCACCCCTCGGGGACAGGGCTTACGAGCAGTACTTC. It yields the protein CASSPLGDRAYEQYF.

The chain combines TRBV6-1 with TRBJ2-7, with TRBD2 matching 15 bases. The germline V gene has CDR1 MNHNS and CDR2 SASEGT. The CDR3 extends over 18 amino acids. The ends lost 0 bases at V and 5 bases at J; junction bases unmatched: 8. CDR3 sequence reads: CASSEAPGWTSGRDEQYF. The CDR3 bases are TGTGCCAGCAGTGAAGCGCCTGGTTGGACTAGCGGGAGGGACGAGCAGTACTTC.